Each of the 32 T cell receptor beta chains below was sequenced from the same sample in a study of T cells after yellow fever vaccination. MiXCR was run by TCRdb on the 5' RACE reads, yielding one entry per CDR3 protein. The repertoire holds a few hundred thousand distinct CDR3 sequences, with less than 20% as singletons. This specimen consisted of PBMCs, obtained more than 4 days after the first yellow fever vaccination. Receptor source: a young man who received the YFV17D yellow fever vaccine.

The V and J genes are TRBV24-1 and TRBJ2-6, with D unclear. Per the germline V gene, CDR1 is KGHDR and CDR2 is SFDVKD. CDR3 length: 15 residues. Trimming removed 3 bases from V and 2 bases from J, with 7 bases in between. This CDR3 is CATSDEPPGANVLTF. DNA of the CDR3: TGTGCCACCAGTGATGAACCCCCTGGGGCCAACGTCCTGACTTTC.

This clonotype was observed a few times. This sequence joins TRBV5-1 and TRBJ2-1; D not certain. Germline V gene data show CDR1 as SGHRS and CDR2 as YFSETQ. This CDR3 is 13 amino acids long. Trimming shortened V by 1 base and J by 5 bases, and 7 bases separated the two germline ends. The CDR3 region is CASSLRLHNEQFF. In nucleotides, the CDR3 is TGCGCCAGCAGCTTGCGGTTGCACAATGAGCAGTTCTTC.

The rearrangement links TRBV13 to TRBJ1-1; D unresolved. CDR3 length: 12 amino acids. Germline V gene sequence: CDR1 PRHDT, CDR2 FYEKMQ (reference sequence). V lost 5 bases and J lost 5, with 9 bases in between. The chain's CDR3 is CASSPRWTEAFF. The DNA of the CDR3 is TGTGCCAGCAGCCCCCGTTGGACTGAAGCTTTCTTT.

The chain is built from TRBV30 and TRBJ2-7; D is ambiguous. CDR3 length: 12 amino acids. Germline V lookup: CDR1 GTSNPN, CDR2 SVGIG (reference sequence). The V and J ends lost 2 bases and 0 bases respectively, with 5 bases between them. CDR3 sequence: CAWSTVSYEQYF. For the CDR3, the DNA is TGTGCCTGGAGTACGGTCTCCTACGAGCAGTACTTC. Variable domain in full (rest from reference TRBV30 and TRBJ2-7): SQTIHQWPATLVQPVGSPLSLECTVEGTSNPNLYWYRQAAGRGLQLLFYSVGIGQISSEVPQNLSASRPQDRQFILSSKKLLLSDSGFYLCAWSTVSYEQYFGPGTRLTVT.

The CDR3 nucleotides read TGCAGTGCTATGTCTGGTATAACCCCCTATGGCTACACCTTC. It encodes CSAMSGITPYGYTF. The chain is built from TRBV20-1 and TRBJ1-2, with D unclear. V was shortened by 4 bases and J by 4 bases, with 16 bases between the two germline ends. Germline V CDR1 and CDR2: DFQATT, SNEGSKA (reference sequence). This CDR3 has 14 amino acids.

The chain carries TRBV4-1 and TRBJ1-5; 9 bases are shared with TRBD1. CDR1 and CDR2 from the germline V gene are MGHRA and YSYEKL. J lost 9 bases, V lost 4 bases, and 10 bases had no gene match. The CDR3 spans 15 residues. CDR3 sequence: CASSPTFRTGAPQHF. In DNA, the CDR3 is TGCGCCAGCAGCCCAACCTTCCGGACAGGGGCGCCCCAGCATTTT.

This clonotype turned up a few times. In DNA form, the CDR3 reads TGTGCCAGCGGTCACAGGGAATCCTACAATGAGCAGTTCTTC. As protein: CASGHRESYNEQFF. The chain couples TRBV7-9 to TRBJ2-1, with D perhaps matching TRBD1 (6 bases). The CDR3 has 14 amino acids. Deletions cut 8 bases from V and 1 base from J, with 12 bases between. Germline-derived CDR1 and CDR2 are SEHNR and FQNEAQ (reference sequence).

This clonotype occurred a few times. The chain has TRBV7-8 and TRBJ1-4; 7 nucleotides agree with TRBD1. This CDR3 has 14 residues. Germline lookup yields CDR1 SGHVS and CDR2 FQNEAQ. V gave up 1 base and J gave up 7 bases; unmatched junction bases: 3. In DNA form, the CDR3 reads TGTGCCAGCAGCTTAGGACAGGGATTTGAAAAACTGTTTTTT. This translates into CASSLGQGFEKLFF.

V and J are TRBV19 and TRBJ2-2; D is unresolved. Germline V gene lookup returns CDR1 LNHDA and CDR2 SQIVND (reference sequence). The CDR3 loop spans 14 amino acids. V was pared by 3 bases and J by 4 bases, with 9 bases between. CDR3 coding DNA: TGTGCCAGTAGTATTCAGGAGAGCACCGGGGAGCTGTTTTTT. It is translated as CASSIQESTGELFF.

The gene calls are TRBV7-2 and TRBJ1-5, with D tentatively TRBD1 (6 bases). The V end was cut by 5 bases, the J end by 7 bases, with 15 bases between. CDR3 size: 14 residues. The V gene's germline CDR1 is SGHTA and CDR2 FQGNSA. CDR3 protein: CASSMTRGGQPQHF. CDR3 nucleotides: TGTGCCAGCAGCATGACCAGGGGAGGGCAGCCCCAGCATTTT.

This clonotype was counted ten times or more. The rearrangement uses TRBV7-2 and TRBJ2-7, with D maybe TRBD2 (5 bases). The CDR3 spans 14 residues. The V gene lost 5 bases and the J gene lost 5 bases, with 16 bases spanning the gap. Germline lookup yields CDR1 SGHTA and CDR2 FQGNSA. Here the CDR3 DNA reads TGTGCCAGCAGCCCTAGCTTGCGGTCCGACGAGCAGTACTTC. As protein: CASSPSLRSDEQYF.

V is TRBV6-2 or TRBV6-3 and J is TRBJ1-5; D is ambiguous. Between the trimmed V and J ends, which lost 5 bases and 6 bases, there was a span of 8 bases. Per germline, CDR1 MNHEY and CDR2 SVGEGT. There are 12 residues in the CDR3. The CDR3 DNA reads TGTGCCAGCAGTAACCCCGGTCAGCCCCAGCATTTT. This translates into CASSNPGQPQHF.

This clonotype has a handful of counts. The chain joins TRBV5-1 to TRBJ2-2; 11 bases agree with TRBD1. With 3 bases clipped from V and 4 bases from J, the junction kept 8 bases outside the gene matches. CDR3 length: 17 residues. Germline lookup yields CDR1 SGHRS and CDR2 YFSETQ. CDR3 residues: CASSSWTGGASTGELFF. The CDR3 nucleotides are TGCGCCAGCAGCTCCTGGACAGGGGGCGCCAGCACCGGGGAGCTGTTTTTT.

The chain recombines TRBV5-1 with TRBJ1-4; D remains unclear. Trimming shortened V by 0 bases and J by 7 bases, and 13 bases separated the two germline ends. This CDR3 region has 15 residues. Per the germline V gene, CDR1 is SGHRS and CDR2 is YFSETQ. CDR3 bases: TGCGCCAGCAGCTTGGGTGCAGTAGAAACTGAAAAACTGTTTTTT. Protein sequence: CASSLGAVETEKLFF. The variable domain in full, completed from reference TRBV5-1 and TRBJ1-4, reads KAGVTQTPRYLIKTRGQQVTLSCSPISGHRSVSWYQQTPGQGLQFLFEYFSETQRNKGNFPGRFSGRQFSNSRSEMNVSTLELGDSALYLCASSLGAVETEKLFFGSGTQLSVL.

The chain combines TRBV4-1 with TRBJ2-1; TRBD2 matches 9 bases. V gave up 0 bases and J gave up 8 bases; unmatched junction bases: 8. The germline CDR1 and CDR2 sequences are MGHRA and YSYEKL. The CDR3 runs 16 residues. CDR3 DNA sequence: TGCGCCAGCAGCCAAGATCCGGGGACTAGCCCCCATGAGCAGTTCTTC. As protein: CASSQDPGTSPHEQFF.

V is TRBV10-3 and J is TRBJ2-2; 8 nucleotides align to TRBD1. Per germline, CDR1 ENHRY and CDR2 SYGVKD. The V gene end was trimmed by 3 bases and the J gene end by 4 bases; junction bases not matched to a gene: 1. The CDR3 totals 14 residues. CDR3 region: CAISEGQGTGELFF. CDR3 bases: TGTGCCATCAGTGAAGGACAGGGCACCGGGGAGCTGTTTTTT.

The table lists this clonotype with many counts. The CDR3 loop reads CASSPDRAQPQHF. CDR3 coding DNA: TGTGCCAGCAGCCCTGACAGGGCTCAGCCCCAGCATTTT. The rearrangement joins TRBV5-6 to TRBJ1-5; 7 nucleotides match TRBD1. Germline V lookup: CDR1 SGHDT, CDR2 YYEEEE. This CDR3 has 13 amino acids. V gave up 4 bases and J gave up 6 bases; unmatched junction bases: 4. Complete variable domain (other parts from reference TRBV5-6 and TRBJ1-5): DAGVTQSPTHLIKTRGQQVTLRCSPKSGHDTVSWYQQALGQGPQFIFQYYEEEERQRGNFPDRFSGHQFPNYSSELNVNALLLGDSALYLCASSPDRAQPQHFGDGTRLSIL.

This clonotype was seen more than once but under ten times. The V call is TRBV9, the J call TRBJ2-5; 7 bases are a match to TRBD2. The germline gives CDR1 SGDLS, CDR2 YYNGEE. Trimming at V came to 0 bases and at J to 3 bases, leaving 5 bases not matched to a gene. The CDR3 covers 15 residues. CDR3 protein: CASSVEPGGKETQYF. DNA for the CDR3: TGTGCCAGCAGCGTAGAGCCGGGGGGTAAAGAGACCCAGTACTTC.

This clonotype was recorded many times. The chain is built from TRBV5-1 and TRBJ2-7, with TRBD1 identical over 7 bases. V lost 7 bases, J lost 4 bases, and 14 bases stayed unmatched. Germline CDR1 reads SGHRS; CDR2 reads YFSETQ. This CDR3 comprises 15 residues. CDR3 sequence (DNA): TGCGCCAGCGCCGCTCAGGCAGGGGGTTTGTACGAGCAGTACTTC. Translation gives CASAAQAGGLYEQYF. Drawing the rest from reference TRBV5-1 and TRBJ2-7, the complete variable domain is KAGVTQTPRYLIKTRGQQVTLSCSPISGHRSVSWYQQTPGQGLQFLFEYFSETQRNKGNFPGRFSGRQFSNSRSEMNVSTLELGDSALYLCASAAQAGGLYEQYFGPGTRLTVT.

The rearrangement links TRBV4-3 to TRBJ2-1; weak D call: TRBD2 (6 bases). In germline, CDR1 is LGHNA, CDR2 YSLEER. The CDR3 is made up of 14 amino acids. The ends were cut back, 2 bases at V and 6 bases at J, with 11 bases in the middle. The CDR3 DNA sequence: TGCGCCAGCAGCCAATTCTTGGGGGGCAATGAGCAGTTCTTC. Protein product: CASSQFLGGNEQFF.

This clonotype came up a few times. The chain joins TRBV5-1 to TRBJ2-7; tentatively, D is TRBD1 (6 bases). The CDR3 is 14 amino acids. V was trimmed by 4 bases and J by 3 bases, leaving 14 bases between them. CDR1 is SGHRS and CDR2 is YFSETQ in the germline V gene. The CDR3 spells CASSQDRKNYEQYF. DNA of the CDR3: TGCGCCAGCAGCCAAGACAGGAAAAACTACGAGCAGTACTTC.

The chain couples TRBV5-1 to TRBJ2-6; D not certain. The germline gives CDR1 SGHRS, CDR2 YFSETQ. The CDR3 is made up of 14 amino acids. Trimming cost V 0 bases and J 2 bases, with 3 bases left between them. The CDR3 here is CASSLAAGANVLTF. DNA for the CDR3: TGCGCCAGCAGCTTGGCCGCTGGGGCCAACGTCCTGACTTTC.

The rearrangement joins TRBV9 to TRBJ2-1; 10 nucleotides agree with TRBD2. Germline trimming cut 5 bases from V and 0 bases from J; bases unmatched to any gene: 8. The germline V gene has CDR1 SGDLS and CDR2 YYNGEE. CDR3 length: 17 residues. The CDR3 DNA is TGTGCCAGCAGTGCGACACTAGCGGGACGCTCCTACAATGAGCAGTTCTTC. Residues: CASSATLAGRSYNEQFF.

The chain has TRBV6-5 and TRBJ1-1, with TRBD1 matching 8 bases. CDR3 length equals 16 residues. Trimming took 0 bases from V and 0 from J; bases not matched to a gene: 3. The germline V gene encodes CDR1 MNHEY and CDR2 SVGAGI. CDR3 DNA: TGTGCCAGCAGTTACTCGTTGGGACAGGTGAACACTGAAGCTTTCTTT. This translates into CASSYSLGQVNTEAFF.

This chain connects TRBV18 to TRBJ1-3; weak D call: TRBD1 (5 bases). Trimming took off 0 bases at V and 0 bases at J, with 12 bases between the two ends. This CDR3 comprises 17 residues. Germline V CDR1 and CDR2: KGHSH, LQKENI. The CDR3 DNA reads TGTGCCAGCTCACCACCGCCGGGGCAAATCTCTGGAAACACCATATATTTT. It is translated as CASSPPPGQISGNTIYF.

This clonotype was detected a few times. This chain uses TRBV7-2 with TRBJ2-7; D unclear. Germline CDR1 SGHTA, CDR2 FQGNSA. The CDR3 is 14 residues long. Trimming left V 7 bases short and J 5 bases short, with 18 bases between. The CDR3 nucleotides read TGTGCCAGCATAGGCCCAGGTTGGATGGACGAGCAGTACGTC. Amino acids: CASIGPGWMDEQYV.

This clonotype was seen a handful of times. The chain employs TRBV19 and TRBJ1-2, with TRBD1 matching 12 bases. V was clipped by 10 bases and J by 3 bases; unmatched bases: 15. The germline gives CDR1 LNHDA, CDR2 SQIVND (reference sequence). The CDR3 consists of 17 residues. The CDR3 sequence is CATLAWDRGLNYYGYTF. For the CDR3, the DNA is TGTGCCACCCTAGCCTGGGACAGGGGGCTAAATTACTATGGCTACACCTTC.

This clonotype occurred many times. The chain employs TRBV4-3 and TRBJ2-3, with D perhaps assigned TRBD1 or TRBD2 (6 bases each). Germline values: CDR1 LGHNA, CDR2 YSLEER. The CDR3 contains 15 residues. The V end lost 1 base, the J end lost 2 bases, and 10 bases lay between the germline ends. The DNA for the CDR3 is TGCGCCAGCAGCCAAGCAAGGGGGGCCACAGATACGCAGTATTTT. This gives the protein CASSQARGATDTQYF.

The gene calls are TRBV7-6 and TRBJ2-5; TRBD2 aligns across 7 bases. The CDR3 consists of 11 residues. The J segment lost 4 bases and the V segment lost 11 bases, leaving 4 bases of the junction unmatched. Germline lookup yields CDR1 SGHVS and CDR2 FNYEAQ. This CDR3 is CAGGVGETQYF. DNA for the CDR3: TGTGCCGGGGGGGTAGGAGAGACCCAGTACTTC.

The sample holds a few counts of this clonotype. The chain is built from TRBV6-2 or TRBV6-3 and TRBJ2-7; 9 bases line up with TRBD2. The ends lost 0 bases at V and 4 bases at J; junction bases unmatched: 4. The CDR3 covers 15 residues. From germline, CDR1 is MNHEY and CDR2 SVGEGT. CDR3 in amino acids: CASSYSLSGGYEQYF. CDR3 coding DNA: TGTGCCAGCAGTTACTCGTTAAGCGGGGGGTACGAGCAGTACTTC.

This rearrangement joins TRBV5-1 to TRBJ2-7; the D gene is possibly TRBD1 (6 bases). CDR3 length equals 14 residues. Germline assignment: CDR1 SGHRS and CDR2 YFSETQ. The ends were cut back, 0 bases at V and 4 bases at J, with 11 bases in the middle. The CDR3 region has the DNA TGCGCCAGCAGCTTGGAGGCAGGGGAGTACGAGCAGTACTTC. Translating gives CASSLEAGEYEQYF.

The chain joins TRBV20-1 to TRBJ2-1; 13 nucleotides align to TRBD2. The CDR3 runs to 14 residues. J gave up 13 bases and V 0 bases, and 6 bases lay outside the gene matches. CDR1 is DFQATT, CDR2 SNEGSKA, per germline (reference sequence). The CDR3 region has the DNA TGCAGTGCTAGAGATTACGGGACTAGCGGGAACCAGTTCTTC. It encodes CSARDYGTSGNQFF.